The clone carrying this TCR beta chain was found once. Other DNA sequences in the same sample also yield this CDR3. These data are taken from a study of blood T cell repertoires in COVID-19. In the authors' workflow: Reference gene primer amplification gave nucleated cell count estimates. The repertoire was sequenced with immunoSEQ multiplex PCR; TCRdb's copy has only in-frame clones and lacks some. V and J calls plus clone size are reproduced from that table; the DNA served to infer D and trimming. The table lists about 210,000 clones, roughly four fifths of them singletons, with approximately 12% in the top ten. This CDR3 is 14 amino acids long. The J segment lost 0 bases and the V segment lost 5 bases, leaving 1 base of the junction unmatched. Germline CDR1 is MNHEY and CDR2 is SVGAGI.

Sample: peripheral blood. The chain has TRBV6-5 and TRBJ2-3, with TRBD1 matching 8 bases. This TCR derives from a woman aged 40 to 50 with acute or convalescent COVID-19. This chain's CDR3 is CASSRDRSTDTQYF. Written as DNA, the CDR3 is TGTGCCAGCAGTCGGGACAGGAGCACAGATACGCAGTATTTT.